This is a list of T cell receptor beta chains from one sample in a study of blood T cell repertoires in COVID-19. The method was immunoSEQ multiplex PCR; TCRdb's version includes in-frame clones alone and lacks a portion of them. The repertoire includes about 260,000 clones, approximately 81% of them detected once, and 4.2% sits in the top ten. The material sequenced was peripheral blood. These receptors all stem from a man in his 60s with acute or convalescent COVID-19. Each CDR3 is given with its conserved first and last residue. A D gene is named only where the DNA matches it firmly. Not every row has a clone size; where given, it reads once, few, many or a size class.

TGTGCCAGCAGCTCCCCGGGACAGGGGGTCTACGAGCAGTACTTC CASSSPGQGVYEQYF TRBV13 TRBD1 - TRBJ2-7
TGTGCCAGCAGTTCCCCGGGACAGGGTAACTACGAGCAGTACTTC CASSSPGQGNYEQYF TRBV28 TRBD1 once TRBJ2-7
TGTGCTAGCAGCTTCTGTGTACAGTCGAACACCGGGGAGCTGTTTTTT CASSFCVQSNTGELFF TRBV7-7 - few TRBJ2-2
TGTGCCAGCAGTCCCCGGGACAGGTACTACAATGAGCAGTTCTTC CASSPRDRYYNEQFF TRBV27 TRBD1 - TRBJ2-1
TGTGCCAGCAGCTTAGTTTACGGGAGTTCCTACGAGCAGTACTTC CASSLVYGSSYEQYF TRBV7-2 - - TRBJ2-7
TGTGCCAGCTCACCACGTTCGGGTGAGAACACTGAAGCTTTCTTT CASSPRSGENTEAFF TRBV18 - - TRBJ1-1
TGTGCCAGCAGCGTAGTCCCGACTAGTTATGAGCAGTTCTTC CASSVVPTSYEQFF TRBV9 - - TRBJ2-1
TGTGCCAGTAGTCCAGGGGACACTCGTGGCTACACCTTC CASSPGDTRGYTF TRBV19 - - TRBJ1-2
TGTGCCAGCAGCGACAGGGGAAATGAGCAGTTCTTC CASSDRGNEQFF TRBV6-6 TRBD1 - TRBJ2-1
TGTGCCAGCAGCTACGAAACTAGCGGGAGCCAGTACTTC CASSYETSGSQYF TRBV11-3 TRBD2 - TRBJ2-5
TGTGCCAGCAGCGACGACAGGGGGGGACAGCCCCAGCATTTT CASSDDRGGQPQHF TRBV7-9 TRBD1 - TRBJ1-5
TGTGCCAGCAGCCAAGATCTTACGGGGACTGTATCCTACGAGCAGTACTTC CASSQDLTGTVSYEQYF TRBV4-2 - - TRBJ2-7
TGTGCCAGCTCACCACAGCGGACAGGGGAGGTAGAGACCCAGTACTTC CASSPQRTGEVETQYF TRBV18 TRBD1 - TRBJ2-5